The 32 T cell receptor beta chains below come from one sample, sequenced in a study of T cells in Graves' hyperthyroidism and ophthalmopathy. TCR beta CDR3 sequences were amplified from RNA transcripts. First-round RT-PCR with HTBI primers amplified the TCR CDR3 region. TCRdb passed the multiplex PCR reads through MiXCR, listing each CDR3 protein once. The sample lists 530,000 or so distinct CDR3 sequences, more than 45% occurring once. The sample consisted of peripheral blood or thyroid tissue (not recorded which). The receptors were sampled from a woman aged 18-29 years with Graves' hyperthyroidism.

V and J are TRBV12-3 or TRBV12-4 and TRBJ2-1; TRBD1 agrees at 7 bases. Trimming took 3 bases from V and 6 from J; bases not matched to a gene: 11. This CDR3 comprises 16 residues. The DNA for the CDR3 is TGTGCCAGCAGTTTTTGGTTGAGACAGGGTGTCAATGAGCAGTTCTTC. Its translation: CASSFWLRQGVNEQFF.

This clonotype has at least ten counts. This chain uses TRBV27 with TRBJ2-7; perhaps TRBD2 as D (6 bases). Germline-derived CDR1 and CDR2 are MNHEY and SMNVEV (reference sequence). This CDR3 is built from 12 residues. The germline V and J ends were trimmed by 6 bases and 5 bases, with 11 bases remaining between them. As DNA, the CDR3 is TGTGCCAGCAGGACGGGAGAAAACGAGCAGTACTTC. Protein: CASRTGENEQYF.

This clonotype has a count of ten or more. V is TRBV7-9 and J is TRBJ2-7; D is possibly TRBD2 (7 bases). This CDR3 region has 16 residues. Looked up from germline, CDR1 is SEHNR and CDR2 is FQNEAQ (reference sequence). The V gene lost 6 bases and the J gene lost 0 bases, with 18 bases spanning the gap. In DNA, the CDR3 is TGTGCCAGCAGTCACTCTGCGGGGGCTTCCTCCTACGAGCAGTACTTC. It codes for CASSHSAGASSYEQYF. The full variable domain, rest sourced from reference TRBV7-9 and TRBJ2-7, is DTGVSQNPRHKITKRGQNVTFRCDPISEHNRLYWYRQTLGQGPEFLTYFQNEAQLEKSRLLSDRFSAERPKGSFSTLEIQRTEQGDSAMYLCASSHSAGASSYEQYFGPGTRLTVT.

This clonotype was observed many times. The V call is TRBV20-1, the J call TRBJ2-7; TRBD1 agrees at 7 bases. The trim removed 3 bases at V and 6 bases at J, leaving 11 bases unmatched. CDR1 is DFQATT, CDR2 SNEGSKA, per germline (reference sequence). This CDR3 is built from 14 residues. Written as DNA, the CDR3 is TGCAGTGCTAGGAACGACGGACAGGTGATCGAGCAGTACTTC. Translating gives CSARNDGQVIEQYF.

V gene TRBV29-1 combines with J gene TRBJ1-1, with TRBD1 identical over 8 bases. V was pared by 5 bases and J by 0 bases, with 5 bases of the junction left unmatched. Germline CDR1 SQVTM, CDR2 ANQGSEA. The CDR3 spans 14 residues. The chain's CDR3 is CSVIGQGMNTEAFF. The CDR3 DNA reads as TGCAGCGTTATAGGACAGGGTATGAACACTGAAGCTTTCTTT.

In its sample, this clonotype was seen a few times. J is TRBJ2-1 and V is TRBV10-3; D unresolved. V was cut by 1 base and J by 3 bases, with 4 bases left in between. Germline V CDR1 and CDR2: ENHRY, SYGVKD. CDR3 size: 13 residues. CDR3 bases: TGTGCCATCAGTGAGTTGGTCTACAATGAGCAGTTCTTC. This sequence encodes CAISELVYNEQFF.

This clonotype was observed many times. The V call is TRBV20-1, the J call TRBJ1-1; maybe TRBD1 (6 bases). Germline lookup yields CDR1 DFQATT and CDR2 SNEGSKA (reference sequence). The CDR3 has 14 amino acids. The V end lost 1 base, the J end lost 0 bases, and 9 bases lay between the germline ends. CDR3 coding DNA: TGCAGTGCTAGAGCGGGGGGGCTGAACACTGAAGCTTTCTTT. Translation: CSARAGGLNTEAFF.

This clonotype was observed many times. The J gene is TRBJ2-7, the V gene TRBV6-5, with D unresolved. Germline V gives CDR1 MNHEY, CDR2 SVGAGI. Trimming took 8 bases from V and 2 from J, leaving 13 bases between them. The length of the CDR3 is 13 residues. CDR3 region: CASATLKAYEQYF. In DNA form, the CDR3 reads TGTGCCAGCGCGACCTTAAAAGCCTACGAGCAGTACTTC.

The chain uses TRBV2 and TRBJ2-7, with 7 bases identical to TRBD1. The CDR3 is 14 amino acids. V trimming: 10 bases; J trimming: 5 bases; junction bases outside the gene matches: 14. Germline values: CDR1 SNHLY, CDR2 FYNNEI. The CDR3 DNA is TGTGCCACCTCGAGGTCGACAGGGAGTAACGAGCAGTACTTC. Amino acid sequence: CATSRSTGSNEQYF.

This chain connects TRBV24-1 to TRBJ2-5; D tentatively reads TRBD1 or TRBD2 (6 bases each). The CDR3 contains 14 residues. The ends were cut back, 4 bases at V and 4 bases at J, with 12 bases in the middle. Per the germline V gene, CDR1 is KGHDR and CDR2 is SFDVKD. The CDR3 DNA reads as TGTGCCACCAGTGACCTCGGGGGCGGAGAGACCCAGTACTTC. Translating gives CATSDLGGGETQYF.

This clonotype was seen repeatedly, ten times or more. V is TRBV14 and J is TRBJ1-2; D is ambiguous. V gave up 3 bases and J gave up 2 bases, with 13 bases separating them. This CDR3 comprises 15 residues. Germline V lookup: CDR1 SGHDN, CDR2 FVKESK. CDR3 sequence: CASSHRLGENYGYTF. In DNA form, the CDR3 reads TGTGCCAGCAGCCACCGTCTCGGGGAGAACTATGGCTACACCTTC.

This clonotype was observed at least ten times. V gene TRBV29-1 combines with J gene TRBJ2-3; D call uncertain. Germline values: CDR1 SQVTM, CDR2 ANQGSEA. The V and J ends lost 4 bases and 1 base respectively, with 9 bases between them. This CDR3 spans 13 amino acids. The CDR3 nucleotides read TGCAGCGTTGGACGGCCTGGCACAGATACGCAGTATTTT. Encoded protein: CSVGRPGTDTQYF.

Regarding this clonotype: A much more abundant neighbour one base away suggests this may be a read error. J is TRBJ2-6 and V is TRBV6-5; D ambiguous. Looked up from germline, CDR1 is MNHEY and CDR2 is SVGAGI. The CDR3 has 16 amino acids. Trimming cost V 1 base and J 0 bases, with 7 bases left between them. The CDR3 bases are TGTGCCAGCAGTTACTGGCATACCTCTGGGGCCAACGTCCTGACTTTC. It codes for CASSYWHTSGANVLTF.

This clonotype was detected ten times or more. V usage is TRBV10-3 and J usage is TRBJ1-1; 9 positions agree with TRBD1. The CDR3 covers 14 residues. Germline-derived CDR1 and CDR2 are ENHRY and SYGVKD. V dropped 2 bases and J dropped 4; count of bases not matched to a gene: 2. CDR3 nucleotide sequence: TGTGCCATCAGTGAGGAGGGACAGGGCACTGAAGCTTTCTTT. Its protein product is CAISEEGQGTEAFF.

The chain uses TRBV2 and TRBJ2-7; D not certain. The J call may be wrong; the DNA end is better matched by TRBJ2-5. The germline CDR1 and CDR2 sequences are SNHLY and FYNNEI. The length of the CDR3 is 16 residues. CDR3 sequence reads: CASKGGRSSIQETQYF. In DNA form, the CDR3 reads TGTGCCAGCAAGGGTGGACGCTCCTCGATCCAAGAGACCCAGTACTTC.

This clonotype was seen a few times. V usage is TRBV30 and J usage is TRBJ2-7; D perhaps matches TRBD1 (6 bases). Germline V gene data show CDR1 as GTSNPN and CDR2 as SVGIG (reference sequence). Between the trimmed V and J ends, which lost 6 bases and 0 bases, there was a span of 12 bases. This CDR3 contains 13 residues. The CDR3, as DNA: TGTGCCTGTCGGACAGTGAGCTCCTACGAGCAGTACTTC. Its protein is CACRTVSSYEQYF.

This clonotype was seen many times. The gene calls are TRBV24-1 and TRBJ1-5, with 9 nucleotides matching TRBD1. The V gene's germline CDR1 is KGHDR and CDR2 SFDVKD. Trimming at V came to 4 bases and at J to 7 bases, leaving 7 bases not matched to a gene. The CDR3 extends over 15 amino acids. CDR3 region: CATSEGTGRPQPQHF. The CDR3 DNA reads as TGTGCCACCAGTGAAGGGACAGGGCGGCCGCAGCCCCAGCATTTT.

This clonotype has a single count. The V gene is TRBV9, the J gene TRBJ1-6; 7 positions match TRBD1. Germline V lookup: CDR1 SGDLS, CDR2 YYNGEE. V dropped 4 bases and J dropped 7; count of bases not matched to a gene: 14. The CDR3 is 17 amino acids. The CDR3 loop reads CASSSPRRQGRNSPLHF. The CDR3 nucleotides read TGTGCCAGCAGCTCCCCCCGGCGACAGGGCAGGAATTCACCCCTCCACTTT. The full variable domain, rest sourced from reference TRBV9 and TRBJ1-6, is DSGVTQTPKHLITATGQRVTLRCSPRSGDLSVYWYQQSLDQGLQFLIQYYNGEERAKGNILERFSAQQFPDLHSELNLSSLELGDSALYFCASSSPRRQGRNSPLHFGNGTRLTVT.

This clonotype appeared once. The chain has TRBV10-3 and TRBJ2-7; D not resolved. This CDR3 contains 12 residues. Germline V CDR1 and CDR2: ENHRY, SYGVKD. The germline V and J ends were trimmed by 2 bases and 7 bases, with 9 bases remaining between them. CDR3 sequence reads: CAISERRAEQYF. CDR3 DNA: TGTGCCATCAGTGAGCGTAGAGCAGAGCAGTACTTC.

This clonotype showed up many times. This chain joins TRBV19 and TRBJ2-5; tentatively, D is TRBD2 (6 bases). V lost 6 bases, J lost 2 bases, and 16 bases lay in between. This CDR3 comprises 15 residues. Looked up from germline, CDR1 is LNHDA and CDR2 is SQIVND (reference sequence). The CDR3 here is CASSGTGRFQETQYF. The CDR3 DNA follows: TGTGCCAGTAGCGGGACTGGCCGTTTTCAAGAGACCCAGTACTTC.

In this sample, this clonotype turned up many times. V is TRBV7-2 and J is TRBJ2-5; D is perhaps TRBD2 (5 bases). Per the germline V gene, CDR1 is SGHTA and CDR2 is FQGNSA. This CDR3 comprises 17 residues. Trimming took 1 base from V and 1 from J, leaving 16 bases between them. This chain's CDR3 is CASSLDSPGTFQETQYF. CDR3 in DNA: TGTGCCAGCAGCTTAGATTCACCGGGAACCTTCCAAGAGACCCAGTACTTC.

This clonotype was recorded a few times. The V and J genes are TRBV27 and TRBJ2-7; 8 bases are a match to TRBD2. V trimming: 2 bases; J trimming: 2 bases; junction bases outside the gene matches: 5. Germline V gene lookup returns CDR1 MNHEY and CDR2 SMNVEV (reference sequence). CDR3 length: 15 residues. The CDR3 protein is CASSLESGRTYEQYF. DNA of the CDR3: TGTGCCAGCAGTTTAGAGAGCGGGAGAACCTACGAGCAGTACTTC.

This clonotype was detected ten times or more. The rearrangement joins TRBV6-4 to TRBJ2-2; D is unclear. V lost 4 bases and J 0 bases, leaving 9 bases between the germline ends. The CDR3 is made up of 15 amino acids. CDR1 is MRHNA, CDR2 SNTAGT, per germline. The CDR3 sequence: CASSAGTSNTGELFF. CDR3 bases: TGTGCCAGCAGTGCTGGAACATCGAACACCGGGGAGCTGTTTTTT.

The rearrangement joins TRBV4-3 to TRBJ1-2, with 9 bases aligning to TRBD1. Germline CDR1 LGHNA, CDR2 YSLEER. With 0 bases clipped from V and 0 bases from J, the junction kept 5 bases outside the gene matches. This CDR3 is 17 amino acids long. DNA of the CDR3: TGCGCCAGCAGCCAAGATGGACAGGGGACGGCTAACTATGGCTACACCTTC. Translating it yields CASSQDGQGTANYGYTF.

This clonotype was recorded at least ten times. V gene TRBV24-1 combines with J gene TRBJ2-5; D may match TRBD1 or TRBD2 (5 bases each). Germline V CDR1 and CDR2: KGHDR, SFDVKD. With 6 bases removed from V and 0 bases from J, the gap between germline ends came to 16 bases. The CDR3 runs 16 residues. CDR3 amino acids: CATSQKLGTYQETQYF. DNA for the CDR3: TGTGCCACCAGTCAAAAACTAGGGACGTACCAAGAGACCCAGTACTTC.

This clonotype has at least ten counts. The CDR3 spells CASSVAGLAEAFF. In nucleotides, the CDR3 is TGTGCCAGCAGTGTGGCAGGGTTGGCTGAAGCTTTCTTT. The chain joins TRBV2 to TRBJ1-1; D perhaps matches TRBD1 (5 bases). The CDR3 has 13 amino acids. The V and J ends lost 4 bases and 6 bases respectively, with 12 bases between them. Germline V lookup: CDR1 SNHLY, CDR2 FYNNEI. Full variable domain (missing parts from reference TRBV2 and TRBJ1-1): EPEVTQTPSHQVTQMGQEVILRCVPISNHLYFYWYRQILGQKVEFLVSFYNNEISEKSEIFDDQFSVERPDGSNFTLKIRSTKLEDSAMYFCASSVAGLAEAFFGQGTRLTVV.

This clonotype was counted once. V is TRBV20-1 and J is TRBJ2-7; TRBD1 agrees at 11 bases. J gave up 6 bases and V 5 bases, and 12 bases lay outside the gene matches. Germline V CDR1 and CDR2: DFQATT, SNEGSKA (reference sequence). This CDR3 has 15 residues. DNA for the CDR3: TGCAGTGCTGGGACAGGGGGAAAAATTTTTGGCGAGCAGTACTTC. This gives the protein CSAGTGGKIFGEQYF.

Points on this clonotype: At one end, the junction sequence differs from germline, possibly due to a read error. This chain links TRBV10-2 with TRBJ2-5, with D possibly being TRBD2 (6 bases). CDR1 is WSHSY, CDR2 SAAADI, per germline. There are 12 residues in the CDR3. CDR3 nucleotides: TGTGCCAGCAGTGGGGGGAGAGAGACCCAGTACTTC. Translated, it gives CASSGGRETQYF.

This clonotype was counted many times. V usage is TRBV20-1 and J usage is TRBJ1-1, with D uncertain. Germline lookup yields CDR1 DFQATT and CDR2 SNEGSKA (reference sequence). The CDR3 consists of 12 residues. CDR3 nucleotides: TGCAGCGTCGGACGGACTCACACTGAAGCTTTCTTT. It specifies CSVGRTHTEAFF.

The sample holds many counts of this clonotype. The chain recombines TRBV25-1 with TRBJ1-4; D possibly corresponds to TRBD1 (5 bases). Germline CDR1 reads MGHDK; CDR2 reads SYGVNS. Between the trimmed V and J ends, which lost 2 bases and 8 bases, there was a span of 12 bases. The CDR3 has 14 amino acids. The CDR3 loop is CASSEPAGREKLFF. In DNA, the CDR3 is TGTGCCAGCAGTGAACCGGCAGGGAGGGAAAAACTGTTTTTT.

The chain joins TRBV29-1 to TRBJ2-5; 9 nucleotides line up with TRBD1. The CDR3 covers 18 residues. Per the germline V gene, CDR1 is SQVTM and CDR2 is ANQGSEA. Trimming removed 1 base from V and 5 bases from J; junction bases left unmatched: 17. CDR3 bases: TGCAGCGTTGAAGGATCAACGGGGAGGACAGGGGCCAGGGAGACCCAGTACTTC. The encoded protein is CSVEGSTGRTGARETQYF.

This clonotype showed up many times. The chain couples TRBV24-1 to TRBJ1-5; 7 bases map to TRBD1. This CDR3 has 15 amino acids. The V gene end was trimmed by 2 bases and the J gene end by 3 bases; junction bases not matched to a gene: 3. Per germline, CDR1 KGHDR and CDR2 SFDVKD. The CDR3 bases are TGTGCCACCAGTGATTCGACAGGGCTCAATCAGCCCCAGCATTTT. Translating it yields CATSDSTGLNQPQHF.